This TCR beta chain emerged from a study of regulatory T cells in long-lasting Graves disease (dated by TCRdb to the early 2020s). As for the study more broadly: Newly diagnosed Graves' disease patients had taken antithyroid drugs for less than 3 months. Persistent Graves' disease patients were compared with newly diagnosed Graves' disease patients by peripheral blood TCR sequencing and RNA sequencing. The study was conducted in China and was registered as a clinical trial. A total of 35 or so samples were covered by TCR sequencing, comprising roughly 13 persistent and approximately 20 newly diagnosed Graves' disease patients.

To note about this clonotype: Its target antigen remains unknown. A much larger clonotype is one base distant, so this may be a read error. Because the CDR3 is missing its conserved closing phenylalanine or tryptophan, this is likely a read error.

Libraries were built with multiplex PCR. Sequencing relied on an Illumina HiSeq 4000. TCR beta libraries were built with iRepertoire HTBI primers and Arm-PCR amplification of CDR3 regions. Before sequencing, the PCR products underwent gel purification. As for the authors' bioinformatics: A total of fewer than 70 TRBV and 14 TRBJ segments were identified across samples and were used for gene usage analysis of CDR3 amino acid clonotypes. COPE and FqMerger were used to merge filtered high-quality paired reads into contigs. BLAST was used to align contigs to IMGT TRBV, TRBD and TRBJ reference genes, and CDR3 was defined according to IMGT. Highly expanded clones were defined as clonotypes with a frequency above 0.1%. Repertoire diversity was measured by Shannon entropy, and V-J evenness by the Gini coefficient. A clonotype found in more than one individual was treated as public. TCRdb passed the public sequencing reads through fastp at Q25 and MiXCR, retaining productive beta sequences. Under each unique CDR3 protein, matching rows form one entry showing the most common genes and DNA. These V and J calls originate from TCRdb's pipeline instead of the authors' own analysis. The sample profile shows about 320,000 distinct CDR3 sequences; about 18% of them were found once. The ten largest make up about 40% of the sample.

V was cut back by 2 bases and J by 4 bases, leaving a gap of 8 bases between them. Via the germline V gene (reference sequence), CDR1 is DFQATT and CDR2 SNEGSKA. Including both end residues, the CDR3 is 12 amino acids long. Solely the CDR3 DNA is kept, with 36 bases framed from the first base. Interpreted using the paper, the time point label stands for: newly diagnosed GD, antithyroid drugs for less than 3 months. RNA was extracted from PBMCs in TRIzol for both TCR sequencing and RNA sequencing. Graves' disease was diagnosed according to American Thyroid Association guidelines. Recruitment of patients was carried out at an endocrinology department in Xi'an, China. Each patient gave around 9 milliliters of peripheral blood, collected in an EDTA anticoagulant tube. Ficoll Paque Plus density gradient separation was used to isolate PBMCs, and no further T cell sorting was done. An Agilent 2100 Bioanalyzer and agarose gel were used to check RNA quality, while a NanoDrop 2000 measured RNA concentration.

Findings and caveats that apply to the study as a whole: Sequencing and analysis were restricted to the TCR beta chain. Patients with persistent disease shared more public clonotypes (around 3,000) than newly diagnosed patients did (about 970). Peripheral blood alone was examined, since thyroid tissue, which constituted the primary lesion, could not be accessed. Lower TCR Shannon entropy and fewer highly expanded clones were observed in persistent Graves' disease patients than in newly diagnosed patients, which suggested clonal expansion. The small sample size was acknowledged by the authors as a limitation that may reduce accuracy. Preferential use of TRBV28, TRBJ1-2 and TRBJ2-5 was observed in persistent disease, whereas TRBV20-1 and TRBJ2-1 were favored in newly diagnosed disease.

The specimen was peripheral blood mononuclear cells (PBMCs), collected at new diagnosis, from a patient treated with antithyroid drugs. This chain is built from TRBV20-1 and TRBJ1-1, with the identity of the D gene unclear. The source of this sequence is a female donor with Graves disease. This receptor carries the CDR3 CSARSLATEAFS. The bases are TGCAGTGCTAGATCATTAGCCACTGAAGCTTTCTCT.